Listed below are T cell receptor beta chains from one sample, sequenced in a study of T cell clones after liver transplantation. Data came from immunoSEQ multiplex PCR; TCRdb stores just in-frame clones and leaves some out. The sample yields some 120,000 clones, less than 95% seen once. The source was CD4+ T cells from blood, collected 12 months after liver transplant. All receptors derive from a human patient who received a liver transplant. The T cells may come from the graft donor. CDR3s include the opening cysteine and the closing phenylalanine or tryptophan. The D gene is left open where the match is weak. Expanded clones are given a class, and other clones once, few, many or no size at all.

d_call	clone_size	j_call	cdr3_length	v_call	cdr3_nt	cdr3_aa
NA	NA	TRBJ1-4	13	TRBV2	TGTGCCAGCAACCAAGTGACTAATGAAAAACTGTTTTTT	CASNQVTNEKLFF
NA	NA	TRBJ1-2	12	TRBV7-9	TGTGCCAGCAGCTTAGCCGATTTAGGCTACACCTTC	CASSLADLGYTF
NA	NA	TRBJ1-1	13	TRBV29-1	TGCAGCGTTGTTGAGAGGGCGGACACTGAAGCTTTCTTT	CSVVERADTEAFF
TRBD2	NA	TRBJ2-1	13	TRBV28	TGTGCCAGTGATCGGGAGGGCTACAATGAGCAGTTCTTC	CASDREGYNEQFF
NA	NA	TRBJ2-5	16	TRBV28	TGTGCCAGCAGTTCAACCACCAGGGGCTTCGGGGAGACCCAGTACTTC	CASSSTTRGFGETQYF
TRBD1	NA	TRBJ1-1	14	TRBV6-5	TGTGCCAGCAGCGTAACAGGGGGAGGAACTGAAGCTTTCTTT	CASSVTGGGTEAFF
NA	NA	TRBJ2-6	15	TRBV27	TGTGCCAGCAGTTACACCGACTCTGGGGCCAACGTCCTGACTTTC	CASSYTDSGANVLTF
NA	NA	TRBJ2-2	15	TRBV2	TGTGCCAGCAGTGAGGGGTACAGGGCAACCGGGGAGCTGTTTTTT	CASSEGYRATGELFF
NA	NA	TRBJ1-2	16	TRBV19	TGTGCCAGTACTTCCCGGCGGGGGCCTTCTAACTATGGCTACACCTTC	CASTSRRGPSNYGYTF
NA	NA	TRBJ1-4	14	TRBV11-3	TGTGCCAGCAGTTCGGGACCAACTAATGAAAAACTGTTTTTT	CASSSGPTNEKLFF
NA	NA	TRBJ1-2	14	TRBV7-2	TGTGCCAGCAGCTTACTAGGCCAGGACTATGGCTACACCTTC	CASSLLGQDYGYTF
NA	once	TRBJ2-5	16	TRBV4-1	TGCGCCAGCAGCCAAGCAGACCAGGGGTACCAAGAGACCCAGTACTTC	CASSQADQGYQETQYF
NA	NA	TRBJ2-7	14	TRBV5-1	TGCGCCAGCAGCTTGGGTGGGGGGACCTACGAGCAGTACTTC	CASSLGGGTYEQYF
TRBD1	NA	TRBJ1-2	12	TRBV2	TGTGCCAGCAGGGACAGGGGCTATGGCTACACCTTC	CASRDRGYGYTF
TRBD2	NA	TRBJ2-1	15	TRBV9	TGTGCCAGCAGCGTAGAATTAGCGGGGTACAATGAGCAGTTCTTC	CASSVELAGYNEQFF
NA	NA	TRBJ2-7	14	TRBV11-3	TGTGCCAGCAGCTTAGGTACAAAATCCTACGAGCAGTACTTC	CASSLGTKSYEQYF
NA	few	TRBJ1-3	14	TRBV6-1	TGTGCCAGCAGCACCGCCGGGTCTGGAAACACCATATATTTT	CASSTAGSGNTIYF
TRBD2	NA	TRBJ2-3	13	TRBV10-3	TGTGCCATCAGTGAGTCGACTAGCGGTACGCAGTATTTT	CAISESTSGTQYF
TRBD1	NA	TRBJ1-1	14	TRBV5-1	TGCGCCAGCAGTACAGGGGGCCCGTGGACTGAAGCTTTCTTT	CASSTGGPWTEAFF
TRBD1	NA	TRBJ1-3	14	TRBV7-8	TGTGCCAGCAGCGCATCACAGGGGTCTAACACCATATATTTT	CASSASQGSNTIYF
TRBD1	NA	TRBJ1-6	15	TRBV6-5	TGTGCCAGCAGTAGCGGACAGGGTTCTAGTTCACCCCTCCACTTT	CASSSGQGSSSPLHF
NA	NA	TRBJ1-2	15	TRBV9	TGTGCCAGCAGCCCCAGTCTTACACCTAACTATGGCTACACCTTC	CASSPSLTPNYGYTF
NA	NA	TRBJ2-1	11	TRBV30	TGTGCCTGGAGAGGGGGTAATGAGCAGTTCTTC	CAWRGGNEQFF
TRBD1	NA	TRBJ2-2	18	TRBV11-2	TGTGCCAGCAGCTTAGTTTCGACCGGGACAGCGAACACCGGGGAGCTGTTTTTT	CASSLVSTGTANTGELFF
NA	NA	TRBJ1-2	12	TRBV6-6	TGTGCCAGCAGCCTCGTCGGGGATGGCTACACCTTC	CASSLVGDGYTF
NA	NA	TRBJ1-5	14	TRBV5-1	TGCGCCAGCAGCTTGGGAGATGGCGATCAGCCCCAGCATTTT	CASSLGDGDQPQHF
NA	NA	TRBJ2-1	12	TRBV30	TGTGCCTGGATACCCTCGCGGCAGGAGCAGTTCTTC	CAWIPSRQEQFF
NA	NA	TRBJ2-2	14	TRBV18	TGTGCCAGCTCCCAGACTAGGGACACCGGGGAGCTGTTTTTT	CASSQTRDTGELFF
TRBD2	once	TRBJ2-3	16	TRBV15	TGTGCCACCAGCAGAGGAACCCTAGCGGACACAGATACGCAGTATTTT	CATSRGTLADTDTQYF
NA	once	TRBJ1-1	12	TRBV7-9	TGTGCCAGCAGCCACCTCAACACTGAAGCTTTCTTT	CASSHLNTEAFF
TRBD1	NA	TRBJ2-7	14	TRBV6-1	TGTGCCAGCACAACTGGTGACAGGGGTTACGAGCAGTACTTC	CASTTGDRGYEQYF
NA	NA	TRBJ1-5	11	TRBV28	TGTGCCAGCAGTTCGGACAGGCCCCAGCATTTT	CASSSDRPQHF
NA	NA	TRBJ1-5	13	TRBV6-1	TGTGCCAGCAGTGATTGGGGGAATCAGCCCCAGCATTTT	CASSDWGNQPQHF
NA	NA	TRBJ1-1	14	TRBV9	TGTGCCAGCAGCCCTCGGACAGCGGGCACTGAAGCTTTCTTT	CASSPRTAGTEAFF
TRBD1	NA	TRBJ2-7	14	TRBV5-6	TGTGCCAGCAGCGTACCGGGACAGGCCTACGAGCAGTACTTC	CASSVPGQAYEQYF